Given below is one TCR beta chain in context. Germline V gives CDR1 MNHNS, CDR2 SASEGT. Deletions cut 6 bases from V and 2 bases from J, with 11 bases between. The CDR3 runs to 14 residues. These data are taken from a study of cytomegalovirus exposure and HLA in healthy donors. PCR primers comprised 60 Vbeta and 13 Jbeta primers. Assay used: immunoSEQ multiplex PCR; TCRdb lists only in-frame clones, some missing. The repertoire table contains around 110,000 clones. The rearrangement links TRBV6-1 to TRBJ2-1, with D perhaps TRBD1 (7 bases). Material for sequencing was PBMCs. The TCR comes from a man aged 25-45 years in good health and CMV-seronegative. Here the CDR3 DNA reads TGTGCCAGCAGGGGGGGACAGCCCTACAATGAGCAGTTCTTC. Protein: CASRGGQPYNEQFF.